The 32 T cell receptor beta chains in this list originate from one sample, sequenced in a study of post-analysis software for immune sequencing data (dated by TCRdb to between 2015 and 2017). Broader findings and caveats from the paper: Four to six TRBV segments, including TRBV5-6, TRBV5-1 and TRBV20-1, were significantly more frequent in patients than controls.

Libraries were built with PCR. Sequencing was performed on an Illumina HiSeq 2500. Unique molecular identifiers were incorporated into TCR beta cDNA libraries to reduce PCR and sequencing biases. TCRdb reworked the public reads: Q25 trimming with fastp, MiXCR clone assembly, productive beta chains retained. Here each entry gathers all rows of one CDR3 protein and keeps the most common genes and DNA. The sample has roughly 670,000 distinct CDR3 sequences on record, 55% to 60% of them singletons. The leading ten clones occupy 10% to 12% of the sample. The antigens these receptors bind are not known. The sequencing input was blood. The origin of the receptors is a girl aged 2-10 years with multiple sclerosis.

The CDR3: CASSLRSGTEAFF. As DNA, the CDR3 is TGTGCCAGCAGTCTCCGGTCCGGGACAGAAGCTTTCTTT. The chain has TRBV12-3 or TRBV12-4 and TRBJ1-1, with D perhaps matching TRBD1 (6 bases). V lost 5 bases, J lost 8 bases, and 15 bases lay in between. The CDR3 loop spans 13 amino acids.

The rearrangement links TRBV5-1 to TRBJ1-1; TRBD1 aligns across 8 bases. V dropped 5 bases and J dropped 2; count of bases not matched to a gene: 14. The CDR3 sequence is 17 residues long. CDR1 and CDR2 from the germline V gene are SGHRS and YFSETQ. CDR3 DNA: TGCGCCAGCAGACGATCAATAAGGACAGGGATAAACACTGAAGCTTTCTTT. Amino acid sequence: CASRRSIRTGINTEAFF.

The J gene is TRBJ2-1, the V gene TRBV12-3 or TRBV12-4; 13 bases fit TRBD2. The trim removed 11 bases at V and 7 bases at J, leaving 8 bases unmatched. The CDR3 is made up of 14 amino acids. As DNA, the CDR3 is TGTGCCGGCGGACTAGCGGGAGTCGGTAATGAGCAGTTCTTC. This codes for CAGGLAGVGNEQFF.

This clonotype showed up just a few times. The chain combines TRBV10-3 with TRBJ1-1; the D is unclear. The CDR3 spans 13 residues. Germline V lookup: CDR1 ENHRY, CDR2 SYGVKD. The germline V and J ends were trimmed by 4 bases and 5 bases, with 11 bases remaining between them. The CDR3 DNA follows: TGTGCCATCAGTGGCGTTGAGTTGACTGAAGCTTTCTTT. Translation gives CAISGVELTEAFF.

The rearrangement uses TRBV2 and TRBJ1-5; D is undetermined. This CDR3 has 13 residues. Trimming removed 6 bases from V and 5 bases from J, with 11 bases in between. CDR1 is SNHLY, CDR2 FYNNEI, per germline. CDR3 amino acids: CASRFTIDQPQHF. Written as DNA, the CDR3 is TGTGCCAGCAGGTTTACAATCGATCAGCCCCAGCATTTT.

The gene calls are TRBV29-1 and TRBJ2-5; a weak D match, TRBD1 (6 bases). The CDR3 covers 13 residues. Trimming removed 7 bases from V and 3 bases from J, with 15 bases in between. The germline V gene encodes CDR1 SQVTM and CDR2 ANQGSEA. Here the CDR3 reads CSANSGTKETQYF. The DNA of the CDR3 is TGCAGCGCCAACTCCGGGACAAAAGAGACCCAGTACTTC.

J is TRBJ2-2 and V is TRBV15; D gene unclear. Trimming pared 0 bases from V and 2 bases from J, leaving 10 bases between. The germline gives CDR1 LNHNV, CDR2 YYDKDF (reference sequence). This CDR3 comprises 16 residues. In DNA form, the CDR3 reads TGTGCCACCAGCAGAGATCGGCAGGAAAACACCGGGGAGCTGTTTTTT. This codes for CATSRDRQENTGELFF.

V and J are TRBV6-5 and TRBJ2-3; D remains unclear. V shed 1 base and J shed 0 bases, with 14 bases lying between them. The CDR3 runs 17 residues. Looked up from germline, CDR1 is MNHEY and CDR2 is SVGAGI. The CDR3 sequence is CASSYLTAGTSTDTQYF. In DNA, the CDR3 is TGTGCCAGCAGTTACTTAACGGCAGGCACTAGCACAGATACGCAGTATTTT.

The chain is built from TRBV12-3 or TRBV12-4 and TRBJ1-2; D remains ambiguous. There are 12 residues in the CDR3. V was pared by 3 bases and J by 6 bases, with 8 bases between. The CDR3 region has the DNA TGTGCCAGCAGTTTTGGCTTTAATGGCTACACCTTC. Amino acid sequence: CASSFGFNGYTF.

This rearrangement joins TRBV4-1 to TRBJ2-1; a possible D gene is TRBD2 (5 bases). The CDR3 consists of 12 residues. Germline V gives CDR1 MGHRA, CDR2 YSYEKL. The V end lost 5 bases, the J end lost 7 bases, and 9 bases lay between the germline ends. CDR3 in amino acids: CASSGERNEQFF. The CDR3, as DNA: TGCGCCAGCAGCGGGGAGAGGAATGAGCAGTTCTTC.

The chain joins TRBV2 to TRBJ1-1, with 10 positions matching TRBD1. The CDR3 contains 14 residues. Germline loops: CDR1 SNHLY, CDR2 FYNNEI. V lost 8 bases to trimming and J lost 12 bases; unmatched junction nucleotides: 15. CDR3 sequence reads: CASWYPGTGEATFF. The CDR3 nucleotides are TGTGCCAGCTGGTACCCCGGGACAGGGGAGGCGACTTTCTTT.

This clonotype was detected a few times. The chain links TRBV25-1 to TRBJ2-7, with 11 bases identical to TRBD2. The CDR3 is 16 residues long. V dropped 3 bases and J dropped 4; count of bases not matched to a gene: 8. Germline CDR1 MGHDK, CDR2 SYGVNS. The CDR3 here is CASSDVSGTSGYEQYF. The CDR3 coding sequence is TGTGCCAGCAGTGATGTATCCGGGACTAGCGGATACGAGCAGTACTTC.

The chain couples TRBV20-1 to TRBJ2-7; D not resolved. The CDR3 is made up of 13 amino acids. Looked up from germline, CDR1 is DFQATT and CDR2 is SNEGSKA (reference sequence). Trimming removed 0 bases from V and 0 bases from J, with 6 bases in between. This chain's CDR3 is CSARDIYSYEQYF. The DNA of the CDR3 is TGCAGTGCTAGAGACATTTACTCCTACGAGCAGTACTTC.

The CDR3 reads CASSQDRAGGRDTQYF. The CDR3 bases are TGCGCCAGCAGCCAAGATCGAGCGGGGGGGCGCGATACGCAGTATTTT. The chain combines TRBV4-3 with TRBJ2-3; 10 bases map to TRBD2. This CDR3 spans 16 amino acids. After removal of 0 bases from V and 6 bases from J, the junction contained 6 bases not matched to a gene. The V gene's germline CDR1 is LGHNA and CDR2 YSLEER.

The chain joins TRBV6-6 to TRBJ1-5, with D unresolved. In germline, CDR1 is MNHNY, CDR2 SVGAGI (reference sequence). This CDR3 has 14 residues. The V gene lost 1 base and the J gene lost 3 bases, with 7 bases spanning the gap. The CDR3 here is CASSYWGNNQPQHF. The DNA of the CDR3 is TGTGCCAGCAGTTACTGGGGAAACAATCAGCCCCAGCATTTT.

V gene TRBV24-1 combines with J gene TRBJ2-3; the match to TRBD2 covers 11 bases. With V trimmed by 5 bases and J by 3 bases, 15 bases remained unmatched. This CDR3 spans 19 amino acids. Germline CDR1 reads KGHDR; CDR2 reads SFDVKD. CDR3 loop: CATSGLPTSGRGGTDTQYF. The CDR3 nucleotides read TGTGCCACCAGTGGCCTACCAACTAGCGGGAGAGGGGGAACAGATACGCAGTATTTT.

The chain employs TRBV4-3 and TRBJ2-1; D is ambiguous. The CDR3 length is 14 residues. Trimming left V 0 bases short and J 8 bases short, with 11 bases between. Germline V CDR1 and CDR2: LGHNA, YSLEER. CDR3 nucleotides: TGCGCCAGCAGCCAAGATAGAGCGAGTCATGAGCAGTTCTTC. Protein: CASSQDRASHEQFF.

The genes are TRBV12-3 or TRBV12-4 and TRBJ2-1; TRBD2 matches at 8 bases. The CDR3 is made up of 15 amino acids. The ends lost 6 bases at V and 6 bases at J; junction bases unmatched: 10. The CDR3 nucleotides read TGTGCCAGCAGATTGGGACTAGACCCCTCCAATGAGCAGTTCTTC. It codes for CASRLGLDPSNEQFF.

The V and J genes are TRBV9 and TRBJ1-2, with D maybe TRBD1 (5 bases). The CDR3 covers 12 residues. Germline CDR1 reads SGDLS; CDR2 reads YYNGEE. The V end was cut by 4 bases, the J end by 13 bases, with 17 bases between. The CDR3 reads CASSPRGTGVTF. The DNA of the CDR3 is TGTGCCAGCAGCCCCCGTGGAACAGGAGTCACCTTC.

This chain joins TRBV12-3 or TRBV12-4 and TRBJ2-5, with unresolved D. The CDR3 has 12 residues. Between the trimmed V and J ends, which lost 2 bases and 5 bases, there was a span of 6 bases. CDR3 DNA sequence: TGTGCCAGCAGTTTATTAGTTGAGACCCAGTACTTC. Translating gives CASSLLVETQYF.

The rearrangement links TRBV7-9 to TRBJ2-6; tentative D call: TRBD1 (6 bases). The CDR3 contains 16 residues. CDR1 is SEHNR, CDR2 FQNEAQ, per germline (reference sequence). The CDR3 DNA sequence: TGTGCAACTACAGGGCAAGGTGGGCCTGGGGCCAACGTCCTGACTTTC. This translates into CATTGQGGPGANVLTF.

The chain combines TRBV6-5 with TRBJ2-5; possibly TRBD2 for D (6 bases). The end of the DNA aligns better with TRBJ2-4, so the J call may be wrong. This CDR3 is 19 amino acids long. The germline V gene encodes CDR1 MNHEY and CDR2 SVGAGI. The CDR3 nucleotides are TGTGCCAGCAGTTACTCGGGGGGAAGAAAGTGGGGGACCAAAAACATTCAGTACTTC. This gives the protein CASSYSGGRKWGTKNIQYF.

Here the CDR3 reads CASSAGQVAVSSSGGRNTEAFF. The CDR3 DNA is TGTGCCAGCAGTGCCGGACAGGTCGCGGTATCTTCGTCGGGGGGTCGGAACACTGAAGCTTTCTTT. The chain combines TRBV28 with TRBJ1-1; 7 nucleotides line up with TRBD1. Per germline, CDR1 MDHEN and CDR2 SYDVKM. This CDR3 is built from 22 residues. V dropped 5 bases and J dropped 1; count of bases not matched to a gene: 28.

This chain connects TRBV20-1 to TRBJ2-5; a possible D gene is TRBD2 (6 bases). Germline CDR1 and CDR2: DFQATT and SNEGSKA (reference sequence). The CDR3 contains 11 residues. Trimming took off 6 bases at V and 11 bases at J, with 16 bases between the two ends. CDR3 DNA: TGCAGTGCGGACGCTGGCGGGAAGCAGTACTTC. It codes for CSADAGGKQYF.

The chain joins TRBV5-1 to TRBJ2-5; D unclear. This CDR3 region has 12 residues. V gave up 7 bases and J gave up 4 bases, with 11 bases separating them. Germline V gene lookup returns CDR1 SGHRS and CDR2 YFSETQ. The DNA for the CDR3 is TGCGCCAGCTTCCGGGCACCAGAGACCCAGTACTTC. Translation gives CASFRAPETQYF.

This clonotype was counted a few times. V gene TRBV11-1 combines with J gene TRBJ2-3; 7 nucleotides line up with TRBD1. The CDR3 runs to 14 residues. The V segment lost 2 bases and the J segment 5 bases; nucleotides outside the gene matches: 4. Germline V CDR1 and CDR2: SGHAT, FQDESV (reference sequence). This CDR3 is CASSLLTGEDTQYF. For the CDR3, the DNA is TGTGCCAGCAGCTTACTCACAGGGGAAGATACGCAGTATTTT.

This clonotype was observed a single time. The J gene is TRBJ2-1, the V gene TRBV6-2 or TRBV6-3, with 12 bases fitting TRBD2. This CDR3 has 19 amino acids. With V trimmed by 4 bases and J by 8 bases, 18 bases remained unmatched. CDR1 MNHEY and CDR2 SVGEGT come from the germline V gene. CDR3 nucleotide sequence: TGTGCCAGCAGTTCCCTAGCGGGGGGGCCCTGGTTGGAGGGCGATGAGCAGTTCTTC. Its translation: CASSSLAGGPWLEGDEQFF.

The chain has TRBV24-1 and TRBJ2-3; D might be TRBD1 (6 bases). This CDR3 contains 12 residues. Germline CDR1 reads KGHDR; CDR2 reads SFDVKD. V was clipped by 6 bases and J by 13 bases, with 16 bases between them. The CDR3 DNA sequence: TGTGCCACCAGTCCCCAGGGGATTTTGGAGTATTTT. Translating gives CATSPQGILEYF.

There are a few counts of this clonotype. The chain has TRBV6-5 and TRBJ1-6; D remains unclear. The CDR3 length is 14 residues. With 6 bases removed from V and 7 bases from J, the gap between germline ends came to 13 bases. Germline V gene lookup returns CDR1 MNHEY and CDR2 SVGAGI. The CDR3 sequence is CASSPTVYNSPLHF. The DNA of the CDR3 is TGTGCCAGCAGCCCTACAGTATACAATTCACCCCTCCACTTT.

The sample holds a few counts of this clonotype. Relative to the germline gene, one junction end is altered; a read error may explain this. The chain recombines TRBV7-7 with TRBJ2-5; D may be TRBD1 or TRBD2 (5 bases each). In germline, CDR1 is SSHAT, CDR2 FNYEAQ (reference sequence). The length of the CDR3 is 15 residues. CDR3 residues: CASSRGTGKKETQYF. The DNA for the CDR3 is TGTGCTAGCAGCCGAGGGACGGGGAAAAAAGAGACCCAGTACTTC.

This clonotype was counted once. The J gene is TRBJ2-2, the V gene TRBV4-2; no clear D. V was cut by 0 bases and J by 6 bases, with 8 bases left in between. Germline V gene sequence: CDR1 LGHNA, CDR2 YNFKEQ. The CDR3 contains 14 residues. CDR3 amino acids: CASSQDGEAGELFF. In nucleotides, the CDR3 is TGTGCCAGCAGCCAAGATGGAGAGGCCGGGGAGCTGTTTTTT.

Concerning this clonotype itself: This CDR3 fails to terminate in the conserved phenylalanine or tryptophan, so it likely reflects a read error. J is TRBJ2-1 and V is TRBV29-1, with 11 bases fitting TRBD2. V trimming: 2 bases; J trimming: 7 bases; junction bases outside the gene matches: 4. Germline lookup yields CDR1 SQVTM and CDR2 ANQGSEA. CDR3 length: 14 residues. The CDR3 region has the DNA TGCAGCGTTGAACTTTCTAGCGGGGGGAATGAGCAGTTCTGC. Translated, it gives CSVELSSGGNEQFC.